These T cell receptor beta chains were read from a single sample in a study of blood T cell repertoires in COVID-19. Some clones are missing from TCRdb's copy, which holds only in-frame ones; the method was immunoSEQ multiplex PCR. Of about 32,000 clones listed, approximately 89% were seen once; the top ten hold more than 3%. The sequencing input was peripheral blood. The receptors originated from a man aged 55-75 years with acute or convalescent COVID-19. CDR3s include the opening cysteine and the closing phenylalanine or tryptophan. The order of the fields is V gene, D gene, J gene, clone size, CDR3 protein, CDR3 DNA. A D gene is named only where the DNA matches it firmly. Rows may omit the clone size; those that give it use once, few, many or a size class.

>TRBV5-1|.|TRBJ1-1|.
CASSLGENRDTEAFF
TGCGCCAGCAGCTTGGGGGAGAACAGAGACACTGAAGCTTTCTTT
>TRBV11-3|TRBD2|TRBJ2-1|.
CASSLIGLAGGGEQFF
TGTGCCAGCAGCTTAATCGGACTAGCGGGAGGGGGTGAGCAGTTCTTC
>TRBV5-5|.|TRBJ1-2|.
CASSLGQNYGYTF
TGTGCCAGCAGCTTGGGACAGAACTATGGCTACACCTTC
>TRBV5-1|.|TRBJ1-1|once
CASSLRGTEAFF
TGCGCCAGCAGCTTGAGAGGCACTGAAGCTTTCTTT
>TRBV28|.|TRBJ1-2|.
CASSFKTGVGYGYTF
TGTGCCAGCAGTTTTAAGACGGGTGTGGGCTATGGCTACACCTTC
>TRBV7-9|TRBD1|TRBJ1-5|.
CASSPGTGAGSNQPQHF
TGTGCCAGCAGCCCGGGGACAGGAGCGGGTAGCAATCAGCCCCAGCATTTT
>TRBV6-4|.|TRBJ1-5|.
CASSGELGQPQHF
TGTGCCAGCTCTGGTGAGCTCGGGCAGCCCCAGCATTTT
>TRBV2|.|TRBJ2-1|.
CASSRDFASEQFF
TGTGCCAGCAGTCGGGACTTCGCGTCTGAGCAGTTCTTC
>TRBV5-1|.|TRBJ2-4|.
CASSLGGPKNIQYF
TGCGCCAGCAGCTTGGGGGGGCCTAAAAACATTCAGTACTTC
>TRBV12-3/TRBV12-4|TRBD1|TRBJ2-3|.
CASSLDRSNTQYF
TGTGCCAGCAGTTTGGACAGGTCAAATACGCAGTATTTT
>TRBV9|TRBD1|TRBJ1-6|.
CASSSGQGNSPLHF
TGTGCCAGCAGCTCCGGACAGGGAAATTCACCCCTCCACTTT
>TRBV2|.|TRBJ1-6|once
CASSWGDGNSPLHF
TGTGCCAGCAGTTGGGGGGACGGTAATTCACCCCTCCACTTT
>TRBV30|TRBD1|TRBJ1-2|once
CAWRSTGTQEHYGYTF
TGTGCCTGGAGATCGACAGGGACACAAGAGCACTATGGCTACACCTTC
>TRBV19|TRBD1|TRBJ1-1|.
CASRGTGGNTEAFF
TGTGCCAGTAGGGGGACAGGGGGGAACACTGAAGCTTTCTTT
>TRBV30|TRBD2|TRBJ2-3|.
CAWRGLAGGIGTDTQYF
TGTGCCTGGAGGGGACTAGCGGGAGGTATAGGCACAGATACGCAGTATTTT
>TRBV6-4|TRBD2|TRBJ2-1|few
CASSQTSQGEQFF
TGTGCCAGCAGTCAGACTAGCCAGGGTGAGCAGTTCTTC
>TRBV29-1|TRBD1|TRBJ2-7|.
CSAQSPPGQGAYEQYF
TGCAGCGCTCAATCTCCTCCGGGACAGGGGGCCTACGAGCAGTACTTC
>TRBV7-8|TRBD1|TRBJ1-2|.
CASSRDRGHGYTF
TGTGCCAGCAGCCGGGACAGGGGTCATGGCTACACCTTC
>TRBV4-2|.|TRBJ1-1|.
CASSQDPIGMNTEAFF
TGTGCCAGCAGCCAAGACCCCATCGGGATGAACACTGAAGCTTTCTTT
>TRBV5-4|TRBD2|TRBJ2-5|.
CASSLGGTKETQYF
TGTGCCAGCAGCCTCGGCGGGACTAAAGAGACCCAGTACTTC
>TRBV7-3|TRBD1|TRBJ2-7|.
CASSLGPGQVNEQYF
TGTGCCAGCAGCTTAGGTCCGGGACAGGTCAACGAGCAGTACTTC
>TRBV29-1|.|TRBJ1-1|.
CSLSRRENTEAFF
TGCAGCCTAAGTCGGAGAGAGAACACTGAAGCTTTCTTT
>TRBV19|TRBD1|TRBJ1-4|few
CASSTGQGVNQNIATNEKLFF
TGTGCCAGTAGTACGGGACAGGGCGTAAATCAAAATATCGCAACTAATGAAAAACTGTTTTTT
>TRBV5-1|.|TRBJ1-1|.
CASSLLGQSNTEAFF
TGCGCCAGCAGCTTATTGGGACAATCGAACACTGAAGCTTTCTTT
>TRBV12-3/TRBV12-4|TRBD2|TRBJ2-2|.
CASSTGRPGELFF
TGTGCCAGCAGCACCGGGAGGCCCGGGGAGCTGTTTTTT
>TRBV10-3|.|TRBJ1-6|.
CAIKTGLDSPLHF
TGTGCCATCAAAACTGGCCTAGATTCACCCCTCCACTTT
>TRBV7-9|TRBD1|TRBJ2-1|.
CASSPGTGLHEQFF
TGTGCCAGCAGTCCCGGGACAGGATTACATGAGCAGTTCTTC
>TRBV5-1|.|TRBJ1-2|.
CASTGGTNYGYTF
TGCGCCAGCACCGGGGGAACTAACTATGGCTACACCTTC
>TRBV19|.|TRBJ2-5|.
CASSIFPDSEETQYF
TGTGCCAGTAGTATCTTCCCCGACAGTGAAGAGACCCAGTACTTC
>TRBV9|TRBD2|TRBJ2-1|.
CASSRLAGGSYNEQFF
TGTGCCAGCAGCAGACTAGCGGGGGGCTCCTACAATGAGCAGTTCTTC
>TRBV2|TRBD2|TRBJ2-2|once
CASSWEGAVSGELFF
TGTGCCAGCAGTTGGGAGGGCGCAGTGTCCGGGGAGCTGTTTTTT
>TRBV3-1/TRBV3-2|TRBD1|TRBJ2-2|.
CASRDRNTGELFF
TGTGCCAGCCGGGACAGGAACACCGGGGAGCTGTTTTTT
>TRBV9|TRBD1|TRBJ2-7|.
CASSGTGNPYEQYF
TGTGCCAGCAGCGGGACAGGGAATCCCTACGAGCAGTACTTC
>TRBV11-2|.|TRBJ1-2|few
CAGERGWPNYGYTF
TGTGCCGGAGAGAGGGGGTGGCCTAACTATGGCTACACCTTC
>TRBV25-1|TRBD2|TRBJ2-1|.
CASSDGLAAGDEQFF
TGTGCCAGCAGTGATGGACTAGCAGCAGGGGATGAGCAGTTCTTC
>TRBV2|TRBD1|TRBJ2-2|.
CASGDRGPTKMFF
TGTGCCAGCGGGGACAGGGGGCCTACCAAGATGTTTTTT
>TRBV7-3|TRBD2|TRBJ2-2|.
CASSAAGLVGGELFF
TGTGCCAGCAGCGCCGCTGGACTAGTCGGCGGGGAGCTGTTTTTT
>TRBV5-4|TRBD1|TRBJ2-7|once
CASSAPGQGSYEQYF
TGTGCCAGCAGCGCGCCGGGACAGGGGTCCTACGAGCAGTACTTC
>TRBV7-9|TRBD1|TRBJ1-2|.
CASSITGELGYTF
TGTGCCAGCAGCATTACAGGGGAGCTCGGCTACACCTTC